The 5 T cell receptor beta chains reported below all come from one sample, sequenced in a study of beta chain features in type 1 diabetes. Points from the study as a whole: A moderate, significant TCRB CDR3 shortening appeared in type 1 diabetes across four CD4+ subsets.

Their recognized antigens are unknown. Sequenced material consisted of expressed TCRB transcripts (all of the isolated RNA was reverse transcribed). Profiling relied on immunoSEQ multiplex PCR, and the TCRdb table lists in-frame clones only, not all of them. This sample carries 600,000 or so clones, about an eighth of them seen once, and the ten largest clones take approximately 0.043%. The sample comprised naive CD4+ T cells from blood. These TCRs come from a man between 18 and 29 years old with type 1 diabetes.

This clone was observed a handful of times. The rearrangement links TRBV9 to TRBJ2-3, with a tentative D call TRBD1 (5 bases). This CDR3 has 16 residues. The V gene's germline CDR1 is SGDLS and CDR2 YYNGEE. Trimming took 0 bases from V and 1 from J, leaving 12 bases between them. The CDR3 DNA reads TGTGCCAGCAGCGTAGACCCAGGGTTCGGCACAGATACGCAGTATTTT. It yields the protein CASSVDPGFGTDTQYF.

The genes are TRBV29-1 and TRBJ2-1, with TRBD1 as a possible D gene (6 bases). CDR1 SQVTM and CDR2 ANQGSEA come from the germline V gene. V lost 6 bases and J 3 bases, leaving 15 bases between the germline ends. This CDR3 contains 14 residues. The CDR3 loop is CSVAETGIYNEQFF. CDR3 nucleotide sequence: TGCAGCGTGGCGGAGACAGGTATCTACAATGAGCAGTTCTTC.

The chain has TRBV13 and TRBJ2-1, with 15 bases aligning to TRBD2. CDR1 and CDR2 (germline): PRHDT, FYEKMQ (reference sequence). J lost 0 bases, V lost 1 base, and 4 bases had no gene match. There are 19 residues in the CDR3. CDR3 in DNA: TGTGCCAGCAGCTTAGAGGGACTAGCGGGGGGAGGCTCCTACAATGAGCAGTTCTTC. Translating gives CASSLEGLAGGGSYNEQFF.

This clone came up a few times. The J gene is TRBJ2-3, the V gene TRBV29-1; a possible D gene is TRBD2 (7 bases). CDR1 and CDR2 from the germline V gene are SQVTM and ANQGSEA. Trimming cost V 4 bases and J 2 bases, with 16 bases left between them. The CDR3 sequence is 15 residues long. The CDR3 sequence is CSVGGGGRFTDTQYF. DNA for the CDR3: TGCAGCGTTGGGGGCGGGGGCCGATTCACAGATACGCAGTATTTT.

This clone has only a few counts. The chain has TRBV28 and TRBJ1-1, with D maybe TRBD1 (5 bases). Per germline, CDR1 MDHEN and CDR2 SYDVKM. Trimming left V 5 bases short and J 1 base short, with 11 bases between. The CDR3 has 14 amino acids. CDR3 region: CASSPGTANTEAFF. CDR3 nucleotides: TGTGCCAGCAGTCCCGGGACCGCGAACACTGAAGCTTTCTTT.